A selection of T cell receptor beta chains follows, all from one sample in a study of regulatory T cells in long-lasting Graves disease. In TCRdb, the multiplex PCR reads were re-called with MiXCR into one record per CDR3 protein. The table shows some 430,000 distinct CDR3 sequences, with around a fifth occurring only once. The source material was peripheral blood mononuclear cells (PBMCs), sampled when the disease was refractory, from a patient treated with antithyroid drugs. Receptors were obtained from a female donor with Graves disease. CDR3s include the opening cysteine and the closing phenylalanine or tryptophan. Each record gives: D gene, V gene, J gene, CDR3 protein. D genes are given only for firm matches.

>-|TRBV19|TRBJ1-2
CASSATTGTLGGYTF
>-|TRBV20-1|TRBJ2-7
CSASALAEATNSYEQYF
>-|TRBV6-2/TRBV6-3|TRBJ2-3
CASSYYIDTTDTQYF
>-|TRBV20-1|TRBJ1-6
CSARDSRTSNSPLHF
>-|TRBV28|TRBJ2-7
CASSSDPLLHEQYF
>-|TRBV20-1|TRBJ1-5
CSATREAQGQPQHF
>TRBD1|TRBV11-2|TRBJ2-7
CASSSWTGGRDEQYF
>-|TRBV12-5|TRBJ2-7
CASGLGDRIYEQYF
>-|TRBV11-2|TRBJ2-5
CASSLRLDPAQETQYF
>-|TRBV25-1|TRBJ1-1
CASSGPLNTEAFF
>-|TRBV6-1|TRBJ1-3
CASRAQTEPYSGNTIYF
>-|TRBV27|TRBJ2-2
CASSLIWRGMNTGELFF
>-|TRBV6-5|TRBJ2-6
CASSYYPGSVPGANVLTF
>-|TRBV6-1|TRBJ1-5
CASSDQAGTQPQHF
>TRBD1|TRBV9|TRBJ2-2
CASSVDPGQPRNTGELFF
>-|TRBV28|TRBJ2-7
CASTQTQLSYEQYF
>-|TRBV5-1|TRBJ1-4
CASSLGPGGTNEKLFF
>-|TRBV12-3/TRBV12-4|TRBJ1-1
CASRQTGGSAFF
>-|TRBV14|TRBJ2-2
CASTRRGAPGELFF
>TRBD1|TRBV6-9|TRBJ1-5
CASSSGTGLRQPQHF
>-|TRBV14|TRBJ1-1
CASSQDSYSRAFF
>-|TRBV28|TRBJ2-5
CASRVWTPGQETQYF
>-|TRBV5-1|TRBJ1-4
CASSLGERGVNEKLFF
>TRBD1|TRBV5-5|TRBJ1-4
CASSYIQGIQANEKLFF
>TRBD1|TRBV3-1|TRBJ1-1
CASSQPRGGGQGRTEAFF
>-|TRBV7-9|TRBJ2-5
CASSLPPGRETQYF
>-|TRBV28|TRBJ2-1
CASSSLALAKNEQFF
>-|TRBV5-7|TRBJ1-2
CASGDTSYGYTF
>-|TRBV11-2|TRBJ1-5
CASSVGGGLYSNQPQHF
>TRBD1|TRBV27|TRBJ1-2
CASSPAPGQKGYTF
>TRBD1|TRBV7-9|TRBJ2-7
CASSSGEDRVFYF
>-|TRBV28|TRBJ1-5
CASSSISNQPQHF
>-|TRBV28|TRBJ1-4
CASSPGPRDEKLFF
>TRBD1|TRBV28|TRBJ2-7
CASSPPWTGGSYEQYF
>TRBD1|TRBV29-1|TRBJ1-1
CSVEGQGGTEAFF
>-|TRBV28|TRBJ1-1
CASSLNQWQSEAFF
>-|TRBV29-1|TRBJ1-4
CSVAGTTNEKLFF
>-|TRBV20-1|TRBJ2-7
CSASPAGEQYF
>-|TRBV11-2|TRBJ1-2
CASSYYWPEGHGYTF
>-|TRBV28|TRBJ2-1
CASSWGNEQFF
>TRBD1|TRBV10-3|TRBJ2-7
CAISGGLGGTYEQYF
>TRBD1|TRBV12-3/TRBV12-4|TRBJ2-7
CASSFRGQSLHEQYF
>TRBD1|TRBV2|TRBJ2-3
CASLTGITQYF
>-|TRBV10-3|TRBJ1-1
CATREEGGTEAFF
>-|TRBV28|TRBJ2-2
CASSFGDANTGELFF
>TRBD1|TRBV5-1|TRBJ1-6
CASSKDRGYSPLHF
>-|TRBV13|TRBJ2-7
CASSSFDGTYEQYF
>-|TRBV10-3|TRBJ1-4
CAISESDSSEKLFF
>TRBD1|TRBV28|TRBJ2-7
CASSLWGQGGSYEQYF
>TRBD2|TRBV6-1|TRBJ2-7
CASRPGTSGFEQYF
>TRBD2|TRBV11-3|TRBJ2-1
CASSFFPAGISSYNEQFF
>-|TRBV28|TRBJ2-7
CASSPGAGVSYEQYF
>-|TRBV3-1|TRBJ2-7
CASAPSGGEQYF
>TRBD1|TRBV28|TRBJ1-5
CASSLPWTGFNQPQHF
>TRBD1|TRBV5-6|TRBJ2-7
CASSVDRGLYEQYF
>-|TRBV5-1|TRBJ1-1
CASSLEGYDTEAFF
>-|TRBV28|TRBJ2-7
CASSLPRGSYEQYF
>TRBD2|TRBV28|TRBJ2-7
CASSLSGRASEQYF
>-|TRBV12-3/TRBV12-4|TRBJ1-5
CASTSTGFSNQPQHF
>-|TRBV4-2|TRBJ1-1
CASSQDSSGLNTEAFF